This record covers a single T cell receptor (beta chain). The antigen it recognizes is unknown. Base-call qualities are not available, and no considerably larger clone is one nucleotide away. This specimen comes from a study of cytotoxic CD8 clonotypes in ibrutinib-treated CLL (dated by TCRdb to about 2021). General notes on the study: The cohort had 11 relapsed/refractory and roughly 15 treatment-naive patients; fewer than 18 were IGHV unmutated. Longitudinal samples were obtainable from about 30% of the roughly 86 participants in the trial. Responses were partial in approximately 24 patients and complete in 2; after median approximately 5.5 years follow-up, roughly 14 stayed in remission and roughly twelve progressed. On average, each sample yielded around 230,000 productive templates and 94,082 productive rearrangements. Cryopreserved peripheral blood mononuclear cells were collected at three points: before therapy, at response, and at either sustained remission or disease progression. Response samples were obtained after a median of around eleven months of treatment, with a range of roughly 6 to 40 months. All remission and progressive disease samples were collected while patients were still receiving ibrutinib. The investigation overall reported the following: Public clonotypes were rare and either shrank or stayed stable during treatment, and the rise in clonality at ibrutinib response reflected expansion of private clonotypes. Sampling times were not matched between sustained-remission and progressing patients, and lymph node repertoires were not studied. An increase in clonality was observed at ibrutinib response, with clonality remaining stable during sustained remission and falling back toward baseline at progression. At baseline, clonality was higher than in age-matched healthy donors and showed a strong correlation with circulating CD8+ T-cell counts.

Each clonotype received, on average, about 9.7x coverage in deep resolution sequencing performed on a MiSeq, where the target depth lay between 1 in 1 million and 1 in 200,000 T cells. TCR beta libraries were generated with the immunoSEQ hsTCRB Kit. Turning to the authors' computational methods: Data were analyzed with ImmunoSEQ Data Assistant and ImmunoSEQ Analyzer, with V, D and J genes assigned per IMGT definitions. Clonality, which ranges from 0 to 1, was calculated by subtracting the normalized Shannon entropy of productive rearrangement frequencies from one. Only overrepresented clonotypes making up at least 0.05% of the repertoire of each patient were included in the public clonotype analysis. Approximately 12 age-matched healthy donor repertoires from immuneACCESS were used as controls for clonality. TCRdb holds this immuneACCESS table with in-frame rearrangements only. Some clones are missing; in checked studies, unresolved V genes explain under half, and the rest has no known cause. Clonal size and the V and J genes are those of that table, whereas D and trimming came from the DNA. The sample table records approximately 170,000 clones; approximately 90% of these occur just once. Of the sample, over 2.5% is held by the ten largest clones.

The sample's time point label, decoded: progressive disease on ibrutinib. For TCR beta library preparation, roughly 2 micrograms of genomic DNA were isolated from cryopreserved PBMCs. High-throughput TCR beta sequencing was performed on longitudinal blood samples from CLL patients receiving ibrutinib monotherapy. The patients took part in an open-label, single-center phase 2 trial of ibrutinib monotherapy. There are 12 amino acids in the CDR3, from cysteine to phenylalanine inclusive. Only the CDR3 DNA stays, 36 bases, in frame from base 1. Deletion took 2 bases off V and 7 bases off J, with a span of 9 bases between the germline ends. According to the germline V gene, CDR1 reads SGHDT and CDR2 reads YYEEEE.

The source of this sequence is a human donor with chronic lymphocytic leukemia. The rearranged chain carries TRBV5-6 and TRBJ1-1; TRBD1 is perhaps the D gene, given 5 matching bases. Sequences were derived from PBMCs, sampled at disease progression, from a patient treated with ibrutinib. In nucleotides, the sequence is TGTGCCAGCAGCTTATTCAGGGATGAAGCTTTCTTT. It is translated as CASSLFRDEAFF.